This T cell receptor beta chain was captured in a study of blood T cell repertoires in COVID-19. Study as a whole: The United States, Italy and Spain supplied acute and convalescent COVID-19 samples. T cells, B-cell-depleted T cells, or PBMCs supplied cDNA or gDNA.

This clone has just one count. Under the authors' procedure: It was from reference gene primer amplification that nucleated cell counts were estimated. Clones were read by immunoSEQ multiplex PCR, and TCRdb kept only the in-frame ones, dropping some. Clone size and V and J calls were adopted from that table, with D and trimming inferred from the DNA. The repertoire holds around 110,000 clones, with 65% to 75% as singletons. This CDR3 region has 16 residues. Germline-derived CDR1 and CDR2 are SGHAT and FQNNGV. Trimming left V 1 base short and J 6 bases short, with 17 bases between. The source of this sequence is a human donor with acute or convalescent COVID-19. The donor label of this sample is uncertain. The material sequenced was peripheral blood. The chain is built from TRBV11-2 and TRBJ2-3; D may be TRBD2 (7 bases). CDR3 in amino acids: CASSLAGGLFADTQYF. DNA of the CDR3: TGTGCCAGCAGCTTAGCGGGGGGCCTATTTGCGGATACGCAGTATTTT.